The 3 T cell receptor beta chains reported below all come from one sample, sequenced in a study of Ad26.COV2.S vaccination and SARS-CoV-2 variants. TCRdb's table, derived via immunoSEQ multiplex PCR, lists solely in-frame clones and lacks some. The table has a few hundred thousand clones, roughly 85% seen once; the top ten hold about 7.1%. As for treatment: about 20 received Ad26.COV2.S at low or high dose, single or two shots; 5 received placebo; per-sample allocation not given. Sampling was performed 63 days after the first vaccine or placebo injection. Sequenced material: peripheral blood, taken in a trial of Ad26.COV2.S vaccine versus placebo. These receptors were collected from a person aged 18-60 years who received the Ad26.COV2.S COVID-19 vaccine or a placebo.

The chain is built from TRBV10-3 and TRBJ2-4; D perhaps matches TRBD1 (5 bases). Germline-derived CDR1 and CDR2 are ENHRY and SYGVKD. Trimming left V 10 bases short and J 2 bases short, with 15 bases between. This CDR3 has 14 amino acids. CDR3 nucleotide sequence: TGTGCCAGCTCCCCACAGGTACCCAAAAACATTCAGTACTTC. This encodes CASSPQVPKNIQYF.

The chain joins TRBV11-2 to TRBJ2-1, with 14 bases aligning to TRBD2. With V trimmed by 6 bases and J by 9 bases, 7 bases remained unmatched. The CDR3 runs to 15 residues. CDR1 is SGHAT, CDR2 FQNNGV, per germline. The CDR3 loop is CASSQTSGGAGEQFF. The CDR3 DNA is TGTGCCAGCAGTCAGACTAGCGGGGGGGCTGGTGAGCAGTTCTTC.

The J gene is TRBJ1-2, the V gene TRBV2; D gene ambiguous. V dropped 6 bases and J dropped 9 bases, with 11 bases sitting between them. CDR1 and CDR2 from the germline V gene are SNHLY and FYNNEI. The CDR3 length is 11 residues. CDR3: CASRYSSSYTF. The CDR3, as DNA: TGTGCCAGCAGATATAGTAGCAGCTACACCTTC.